Listed below are T cell receptor beta chains from one sample, sequenced in a study of shared T cell receptors in the human thymus. TCRdb keeps only in-frame clones here, not all; method: immunoSEQ multiplex PCR. The sample includes about 710,000 clones, around 87% of them seen just once. The sample was also reused in another study, on human thymus T cells.

The sequencing input was thymocytes. These receptors all come from a boy younger than two with a congenital heart defect. Each CDR3 is given with its conserved first and last residue. A D gene is named only where the DNA matches it firmly. Expanded clones get a size class; other rows say once, few or many, or leave the size out.

.,15,TRBJ1-1,.,TRBV9,CASSVGQTKNTEAFF,TGTGCCAGCAGCGTAGGGCAGACTAAGAACACTGAAGCTTTCTTT
.,15,TRBJ1-6,.,TRBV6-4,CASPPGGGGVSPLHF,TGTGCCAGCCCACCCGGCGGGGGAGGTGTCTCACCCCTCCACTTT
TRBD1,16,TRBJ1-6,.,TRBV5-4,CASSLSNHRGNSPLHF,TGTGCCAGCAGCTTGTCCAATCACAGGGGTAATTCACCCCTCCACTTT
.,15,TRBJ2-4,once,TRBV6-1,CASSAPRSVGNIQYF,TGTGCCAGCAGTGCCCCAAGGAGTGTAGGAAACATTCAGTACTTC
.,17,TRBJ1-2,.,TRBV5-1,CASSWGLGKLSRYGYTF,TGCGCCAGCAGCTGGGGGCTGGGGAAACTATCTAGATATGGCTACACCTTC
.,14,TRBJ2-7,.,TRBV18,CASSPLPTSYEQYF,TGTGCCAGCTCACCACTTCCTACCTCCTACGAGCAGTACTTC
.,15,TRBJ2-2,.,TRBV6-5,CATRPGLGWTGELFF,TGTGCCACCCGACCGGGACTTGGGTGGACCGGGGAGCTGTTTTTT
.,14,TRBJ2-3,once,TRBV7-8,CASSLSGSTDTQYF,TGTGCCAGCAGCTTATCAGGGAGCACAGATACGCAGTATTTT
.,15,TRBJ2-2,.,TRBV6-1,CASLPTGDNTGELFF,TGTGCCAGCCTTCCCACGGGGGATAACACCGGGGAGCTGTTTTTT
.,14,TRBJ1-1,few,TRBV5-5,CASSLSGENTEAFF,TGTGCCAGCAGCTTATCAGGGGAGAACACTGAAGCTTTCTTT
TRBD1,15,TRBJ1-5,.,TRBV7-8,CASSLDRGQVQPQHF,TGTGCCAGCAGCTTAGACAGGGGGCAGGTTCAGCCCCAGCATTTT
TRBD2,15,TRBJ2-5,.,TRBV4-1,CASSRQREGLETQYF,TGCGCCAGCAGCCGACAGCGGGAGGGCCTAGAGACCCAGTACTTC
.,14,TRBJ2-1,.,TRBV6-5,CASSYTDSYNEQFF,TGTGCCAGCAGTTACACGGACAGTTACAATGAGCAGTTCTTC
.,17,TRBJ1-5,.,TRBV6-1,CASSDSGLYYSNQPQHF,TGTGCCAGCAGTGACAGCGGACTCTACTATAGCAATCAGCCCCAGCATTTT
TRBD1,14,TRBJ2-5,few,TRBV28,CASSLSRGLETQYF,TGTGCCAGCAGTTTAAGCAGGGGGCTAGAGACCCAGTACTTC